The next 11 T cell receptor beta chains were all read from a single sample in a study of shared clonotypes between healthy human individuals. Here immunoSEQ multiplex PCR was the method, and the copy in TCRdb shows in-frame clones only, minus some. The sample lists roughly 2.2 million clones, around 92% occurring once. Sequenced material: naive CD4+ T cells from PBMCs. Subset specified: CD45RA+ positively selected. These receptors all stem from a young man in good health. Some clones in this sample may be carry-over from other donors' samples.

V and J are TRBV4-3 and TRBJ2-2, with TRBD1 as a possible D gene (6 bases). The CDR3 has 12 amino acids. The germline gives CDR1 LGHNA, CDR2 YSLEER. Trimming left V 8 bases short and J 4 bases short, with 8 bases between. The CDR3 DNA reads TGCGCCAGCGGGACACCCACCGGGGAGCTGTTTTTT. It specifies CASGTPTGELFF.

The chain combines TRBV9 with TRBJ2-3, with 10 nucleotides matching TRBD2. V dropped 1 base and J dropped 3; count of bases not matched to a gene: 2. The CDR3 has 15 residues. From germline, CDR1 is SGDLS and CDR2 YYNGEE. CDR3 sequence: CASSVLAGETDTQYF. CDR3 sequence (DNA): TGTGCCAGCAGCGTACTAGCGGGAGAAACAGATACGCAGTATTTT.

This clone was detected once. The chain has TRBV5-1 and TRBJ2-4; D assignment may be TRBD1 or TRBD2 (5 bases each). Trimming cost V 4 bases and J 12 bases, with 14 bases left between them. Looked up from germline, CDR1 is SGHRS and CDR2 is YFSETQ. The CDR3 spans 12 residues. The CDR3 reads CASSPRSGGQYF. The CDR3 coding sequence is TGCGCCAGCAGCCCAAGAAGTGGGGGTCAGTACTTC.

The chain recombines TRBV28 with TRBJ2-3, with TRBD1 matching over 8 bases. V was clipped by 7 bases and J by 6 bases; unmatched bases: 9. Germline lookup yields CDR1 MDHEN and CDR2 SYDVKM. The CDR3 contains 14 residues. The CDR3, as DNA: TGTGCCAGCATTCGGGCAGGGGGCGTGGATACGCAGTATTTT. It yields the protein CASIRAGGVDTQYF.

This chain connects TRBV5-4 to TRBJ1-2; TRBD1 might be the D (5 bases). The CDR3 is 12 residues long. The germline V and J ends were trimmed by 4 bases and 5 bases, with 9 bases remaining between them. Germline loops: CDR1 SGHNT, CDR2 YYREEE (reference sequence). CDR3 region: CASSMTDYGYTF. The CDR3 DNA sequence: TGTGCCAGCAGCATGACAGATTATGGCTACACCTTC.

The gene calls are TRBV25-1 and TRBJ2-7; no definite D call. This CDR3 region has 13 residues. Trimming pared 6 bases from V and 7 bases from J, leaving 16 bases between. CDR1 and CDR2 (germline): MGHDK, SYGVNS. The CDR3 DNA reads as TGTGCCAGCAGCCTCCAGTTGCCCGGGGAGCAGTACTTC. Protein sequence: CASSLQLPGEQYF.

The chain uses TRBV18 and TRBJ2-7, with 7 bases aligning to TRBD1. The CDR3 is 16 residues long. Germline CDR1 KGHSH, CDR2 LQKENI. The trim removed 3 bases at V and 2 bases at J, leaving 10 bases unmatched. CDR3 DNA: TGTGCCAGCTCACCCCTCAGGCAGGGGGACACCTACGAGCAGTACTTC. Its protein product is CASSPLRQGDTYEQYF. Full variable domain (outside the CDR3, taken from reference TRBV18 and TRBJ2-7): NAGVMQNPRHLVRRRGQEARLRCSPMKGHSHVYWYRQLPEEGLKFMVYLQKENIIDESGMPKERFSAEFPKEGPSILRIQQVVRGDSAAYFCASSPLRQGDTYEQYFGPGTRLTVT.

The gene calls are TRBV29-1 and TRBJ1-2, with D perhaps TRBD1 (6 bases). The germline CDR1 and CDR2 sequences are SQVTM and ANQGSEA. CDR3 size: 11 residues. Trimming removed 7 bases from V and 3 bases from J, with 9 bases in between. CDR3 sequence reads: CSAGADYGYTF. DNA for the CDR3: TGCAGCGCAGGGGCGGACTATGGCTACACCTTC. Based on the CDR3 plus reference TRBV29-1 and TRBJ1-2, the full variable domain is SAVISQKPSRDICQRGTSLTIQCQVDSQVTMMFWYRQQPGQSLTLIATANQGSEATYESGFVIDKFPISRPNLTFSTLTVSNMSPEDSSIYLCSAGADYGYTFGSGTRLTVV.

The chain combines TRBV7-8 with TRBJ2-3, with D maybe TRBD1 (6 bases). Germline V gene sequence: CDR1 SGHVS, CDR2 FQNEAQ. V dropped 7 bases and J dropped 4 bases, with 12 bases sitting between them. The CDR3 loop spans 13 amino acids. The CDR3 bases are TGTGCCAGCACCGGACAGCCTTCAGATACGCAGTATTTT. This encodes CASTGQPSDTQYF.

The chain recombines TRBV5-1 with TRBJ2-2; 14 positions match TRBD2. This CDR3 is 17 amino acids long. The germline V gene has CDR1 SGHRS and CDR2 YFSETQ. Trimming cost V 4 bases and J 7 bases; bases outside gene matches: 9. The CDR3 protein is CASSLGLAGVSFGELFF. The DNA of the CDR3 is TGCGCCAGCAGCCTGGGACTAGCGGGAGTATCTTTCGGGGAGCTGTTTTTT.

The CDR3 loop is CASSLHDNLEAFF. DNA for the CDR3: TGTGCCAGCAGCTTACACGACAACCTTGAAGCTTTCTTT. The rearrangement uses TRBV7-2 and TRBJ1-1; D unresolved. The germline CDR1 and CDR2 sequences are SGHTA and FQGNSA. V lost 2 bases to trimming and J lost 7 bases, with 11 bases between them. There are 13 residues in the CDR3.